Reported below is one T cell receptor beta chain. The CDR3 totals 15 residues. Trimming cost V 5 bases and J 5 bases; bases outside gene matches: 4. Germline V gene sequence: CDR1 SGHTA, CDR2 FQGNSA. This sample is part of a study of cytomegalovirus exposure and HLA in healthy donors. Overall study context: Of all 380 or so donors who were genotyped, about 84% belonged to the Caucasian-associated ancestry cluster.

The PCR was carried out with 60 Vbeta primers and 13 Jbeta primers. Original analysis: As a later analysis found, there were 80 million to 90 million unique TCR beta chains, of which 8.5 million to 13 million were shared. Some clones are missing from TCRdb's copy, which holds only in-frame ones; the method was immunoSEQ multiplex PCR. The DNA gave D and trimming, while V, J and clone size come from that table. The sample yields about 82,000 clones, just under 90% seen once. Sequencing used PBMCs. The V and J genes are TRBV7-2 and TRBJ1-5, with 12 bases that match TRBD1. This sequence originates from a man aged 18-30 years in good health and CMV-seronegative. The CDR3 spells CASSEGQGAHQPQHF. CDR3 DNA: TGTGCCAGCAGCGAGGGACAGGGGGCCCATCAGCCCCAGCATTTT.